The 25 T cell receptor beta chains presented below share a single source sample, sequenced in a study of shared T cell receptors in the human thymus. The table came from immunoSEQ multiplex PCR; TCRdb's copy has only in-frame clones and leaves some out. The sample carries roughly 560,000 clones, 75% to 85% recorded once. These data were likewise used in another study, on human thymus T cells.

The material sequenced was thymocytes. The receptor set was obtained from a boy under three years old with a congenital heart defect.

There are a few counts of this clone. The V gene is TRBV6-5, the J gene TRBJ1-1; tentatively, D is TRBD1 (6 bases). The CDR3 length is 11 residues. V was trimmed by 0 bases and J by 12 bases, leaving 8 bases between them. Germline V gene data show CDR1 as MNHEY and CDR2 as SVGAGI. CDR3: CASSYSGTTFF. CDR3 in DNA: TGTGCCAGCAGTTACTCAGGGACAACTTTCTTT.

V gene TRBV15 combines with J gene TRBJ2-1; no definite D call. Trimming removed 3 bases at V and 3 bases at J, with 15 bases between. Germline assignment: CDR1 LNHNV and CDR2 YYDKDF (reference sequence). This CDR3 spans 16 amino acids. The CDR3 bases are TGTGCCACCAGCAGTTCTCCACGCATCTACTACAATGAGCAGTTCTTC. This encodes CATSSSPRIYYNEQFF. Full variable domain (missing parts from reference TRBV15 and TRBJ2-1): DAMVIQNPRYQVTQFGKPVTLSCSQTLNHNVMYWYQQKSSQAPKLLFHYYDKDFNNEADTPDNFQSRRPNTSFCFLDIRSPGLGDTAMYLCATSSSPRIYYNEQFFGPGTRLTVL.

The chain uses TRBV5-4 and TRBJ2-2, with 9 bases fitting TRBD1. The germline gives CDR1 SGHNT, CDR2 YYREEE (reference sequence). Losses at the gene ends were 0 bases for V and 6 bases for J; bases not matched to a gene: 3. The CDR3 runs 15 residues. The CDR3 loop reads CASSLGQGVAGELFF. Written as DNA, the CDR3 is TGTGCCAGCAGCTTGGGACAGGGGGTCGCCGGGGAGCTGTTTTTT.

The chain carries TRBV4-3 and TRBJ2-5, with 9 bases that match TRBD1. CDR3 length: 15 residues. Trimming cost V 4 bases and J 3 bases; bases outside gene matches: 6. CDR1 is LGHNA and CDR2 is YSLEER in the germline V gene. The CDR3 is CASSRRQGGKETQYF. DNA of the CDR3: TGCGCCAGCAGCCGTCGACAGGGGGGAAAAGAGACCCAGTACTTC.

This clone was counted a few times. The chain uses TRBV7-9 and TRBJ2-3; 7 bases match TRBD1. The CDR3 spans 14 residues. Per germline, CDR1 SEHNR and CDR2 FQNEAQ (reference sequence). The CDR3 nucleotides read TGTGCGAGTCACGTGACAGGGCTCACAGATACGCAGTATTTT. Its protein is CASHVTGLTDTQYF.

This clone has more than one count but fewer than ten. The chain uses TRBV29-1 and TRBJ1-2; D is possibly TRBD1 (5 bases). The V and J ends lost 0 bases and 8 bases respectively, with 10 bases between them. CDR1 and CDR2 (germline): SQVTM, ANQGSEA. The CDR3 sequence is 12 residues long. CDR3 DNA sequence: TGCAGCGTTGAAGATCAGGGTGGCGGCTACACCTTC. It yields the protein CSVEDQGGGYTF.

The table lists this clone with a few counts. This chain's CDR3 is CASSQKGGEQFF. CDR3 DNA sequence: TGTGCCAGCAGCCAAAAAGGGGGTGAGCAGTTCTTC. The V gene is TRBV9, the J gene TRBJ2-1; TRBD1 is a possible D gene (6 bases). Trimming took 4 bases from V and 9 from J, leaving 11 bases between them. The germline gives CDR1 SGDLS, CDR2 YYNGEE. The CDR3 length is 12 residues.

The V call is TRBV6-1, the J call TRBJ2-3, with 8 bases lining up with TRBD2. CDR1 and CDR2 from the germline V gene are MNHNS and SASEGT. Germline trimming cut 7 bases from V and 6 bases from J; bases unmatched to any gene: 6. The length of the CDR3 is 13 residues. CDR3 residues: CASTSGGEDTQYF. CDR3 in DNA: TGTGCCAGCACGTCGGGAGGGGAGGATACGCAGTATTTT.

This clone was seen just once. The chain has TRBV10-1 and TRBJ2-4; possible D gene TRBD2, 5 bases. In germline, CDR1 is WNHNN, CDR2 SYGVQD (reference sequence). With 6 bases removed from V and 0 bases from J, the gap between germline ends came to 15 bases. This CDR3 comprises 16 residues. DNA of the CDR3: TGCGCCAGCAGCCCCCGGGAATCTCTAGCCAAAAACATTCAGTACTTC. Its protein product is CASSPRESLAKNIQYF.

The J gene is TRBJ2-2, the V gene TRBV7-2; TRBD1 is a possible D gene (6 bases). V was trimmed by 4 bases and J by 0 bases, leaving 9 bases between them. This CDR3 contains 15 residues. Germline V CDR1 and CDR2: SGHTA, FQGNSA. CDR3 sequence reads: CASSSGDTNTGELFF. The CDR3 bases are TGTGCCAGCAGCTCAGGGGATACGAACACCGGGGAGCTGTTTTTT.

The chain carries TRBV28 and TRBJ1-1; D not certain. The CDR3 totals 14 residues. Trimming shortened V by 2 bases and J by 1 base, and 8 bases separated the two germline ends. Germline CDR1 and CDR2: MDHEN and SYDVKM. In DNA, the CDR3 is TGTGCCAGCAGTTTAGGGGAGAGGAACACTGAAGCTTTCTTT. It encodes CASSLGERNTEAFF.

The CDR3: CASSSTGARYEQYF. The CDR3 DNA reads as TGTGCCAGCAGTTCCACAGGGGCCCGTTACGAGCAGTACTTC. This chain uses TRBV7-9 with TRBJ2-7; 7 bases match TRBD1. Germline V gene lookup returns CDR1 SEHNR and CDR2 FQNEAQ (reference sequence). The ends lost 6 bases at V and 4 bases at J; junction bases unmatched: 9. The CDR3 has 14 amino acids.

The rearrangement links TRBV27 to TRBJ1-2; 7 nucleotides match TRBD1. The CDR3 loop spans 17 amino acids. With V trimmed by 3 bases and J by 1 base, 11 bases remained unmatched. Germline-derived CDR1 and CDR2 are MNHEY and SMNVEV (reference sequence). CDR3 in amino acids: CASSFSRVQGINYGYTF. As DNA, the CDR3 is TGTGCCAGCAGTTTCTCTAGGGTACAGGGGATTAACTATGGCTACACCTTC.

This clone appeared a few times. V gene TRBV4-3 combines with J gene TRBJ2-1; 8 nucleotides line up with TRBD2. The CDR3 is 14 amino acids. Per germline, CDR1 LGHNA and CDR2 YSLEER. The junction had 2 bases not matched to a gene; V was cut back by 0 bases and J by 7 bases. The CDR3: CASSQDPGGNEQFF. CDR3 coding DNA: TGCGCCAGCAGCCAAGATCCGGGGGGGAATGAGCAGTTCTTC.

J is TRBJ2-3 and V is TRBV7-2; 8 bases line up with TRBD2. V was pared by 6 bases and J by 0 bases, with 5 bases of the junction left unmatched. The CDR3 runs to 15 residues. Germline CDR1 and CDR2: SGHTA and FQGNSA. Here the CDR3 DNA reads TGTGCCAGCAGTTCTAGCGGGCATAGCACAGATACGCAGTATTTT. Protein: CASSSSGHSTDTQYF.

V is TRBV19 and J is TRBJ2-7; possible D gene TRBD2, 5 bases. Germline-derived CDR1 and CDR2 are LNHDA and SQIVND (reference sequence). The CDR3 covers 12 residues. V dropped 5 bases and J dropped 6 bases, with 11 bases sitting between them. CDR3 residues: CASSPPRGEQYF. The CDR3 DNA reads TGTGCCAGTAGTCCCCCCCGGGGCGAGCAGTACTTC.

J is TRBJ2-7 and V is TRBV7-8, with 8 bases lining up with TRBD2. CDR1 SGHVS and CDR2 FQNEAQ come from the germline V gene. Losses at the gene ends were 5 bases for V and 3 bases for J; bases not matched to a gene: 12. The CDR3 contains 16 residues. The CDR3 reads CASSNSSPGGLYEQYF. In nucleotides, the CDR3 is TGTGCCAGCAGCAATAGCTCTCCGGGAGGGCTCTACGAGCAGTACTTC.

This clone was counted only a few times. This rearrangement joins TRBV6-5 to TRBJ1-1, with D possibly TRBD1 on 6 matching bases. The CDR3 has 13 residues. Germline CDR1 is MNHEY and CDR2 is SVGAGI. V was shortened by 6 bases and J by 7 bases, with 15 bases between the two germline ends. The CDR3 DNA reads as TGTGCCAGCAGCCGCACAGGGCTCCGTGAAGCTTTCTTT. Encoded protein: CASSRTGLREAFF.

The chain employs TRBV4-3 and TRBJ2-7, with unresolved D. The germline gives CDR1 LGHNA, CDR2 YSLEER. V was trimmed by 0 bases and J by 1 base, leaving 16 bases between them. This CDR3 region has 17 residues. CDR3 region: CASSQDAGTTSSYEQYF. As DNA, the CDR3 is TGCGCCAGCAGCCAAGATGCCGGAACTACATCTTCCTACGAGCAGTACTTC.

Only one count was recorded for this clone. The chain joins TRBV27 to TRBJ2-5; tentative D call: TRBD1 (6 bases). Trimming stripped 5 bases from V and 9 bases from J, with 13 bases between. Germline V gene data show CDR1 as MNHEY and CDR2 as SMNVEV (reference sequence). The CDR3 contains 12 residues. The CDR3 DNA follows: TGTGCCAGCAGTCCCGCCCCAGGGGCCCAGTACTTC. Translation gives CASSPAPGAQYF.

The gene calls are TRBV11-2 and TRBJ2-7; TRBD1 matches 7 bases. The trim removed 5 bases at V and 2 bases at J, leaving 15 bases unmatched. Germline V gene sequence: CDR1 SGHAT, CDR2 FQNNGV. CDR3 size: 17 residues. CDR3 DNA sequence: TGTGCCAGCAGCCAATTACCCCATGGGGACAGACCCTACGAGCAGTACTTC. Translated: CASSQLPHGDRPYEQYF.

This chain connects TRBV14 to TRBJ2-1; possibly TRBD2 for D (5 bases). Trimming stripped 2 bases from V and 1 base from J, with 9 bases between. This CDR3 is 15 amino acids long. The germline CDR1 and CDR2 sequences are SGHDN and FVKESK. Here the CDR3 reads CASSQITGSYNEQFF. CDR3 coding DNA: TGTGCCAGCAGCCAAATTACGGGATCCTACAATGAGCAGTTCTTC.

This chain uses TRBV5-8 with TRBJ2-1; TRBD2 agrees at 10 bases. This CDR3 is 15 amino acids long. V lost 5 bases, J lost 8 bases, and 10 bases stayed unmatched. In germline, CDR1 is SGHTS, CDR2 YDEGEE. The CDR3 DNA sequence: TGTGCCAGCAGGTCCCGGACTAGCGGAAGGTATGAGCAGTTCTTC. Translated: CASRSRTSGRYEQFF.

The rearrangement joins TRBV5-6 to TRBJ1-5; a possible D gene is TRBD1 (5 bases). CDR3 length: 15 residues. Trimming shortened V by 2 bases and J by 2 bases, and 11 bases separated the two germline ends. Germline loops: CDR1 SGHDT, CDR2 YYEEEE. The CDR3, as DNA: TGTGCCAGCAGCTTTGGCAGGGTTGGCAATCAGCCCCAGCATTTT. It encodes CASSFGRVGNQPQHF.

The V gene is TRBV7-2, the J gene TRBJ1-4, with D hard to call. Germline-derived CDR1 and CDR2 are SGHTA and FQGNSA. This CDR3 spans 12 amino acids. V gave up 5 bases and J gave up 8 bases, with 9 bases separating them. In nucleotides, the CDR3 is TGTGCCAGCAGCCTTCATCAGGAAAAACTGTTTTTT. Translated: CASSLHQEKLFF.